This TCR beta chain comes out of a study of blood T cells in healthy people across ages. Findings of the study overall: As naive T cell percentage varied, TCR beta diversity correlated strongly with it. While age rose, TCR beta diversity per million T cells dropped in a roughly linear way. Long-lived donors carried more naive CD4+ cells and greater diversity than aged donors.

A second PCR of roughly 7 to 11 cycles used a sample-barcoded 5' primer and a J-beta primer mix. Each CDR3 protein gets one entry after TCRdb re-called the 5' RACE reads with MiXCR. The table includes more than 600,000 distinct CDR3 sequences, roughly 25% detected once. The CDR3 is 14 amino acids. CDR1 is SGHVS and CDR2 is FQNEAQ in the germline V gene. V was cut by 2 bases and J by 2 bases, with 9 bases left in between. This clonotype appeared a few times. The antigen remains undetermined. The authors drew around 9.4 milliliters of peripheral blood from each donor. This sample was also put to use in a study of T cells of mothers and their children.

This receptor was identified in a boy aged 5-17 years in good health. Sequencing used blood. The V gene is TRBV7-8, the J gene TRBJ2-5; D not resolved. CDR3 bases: TGTGCCAGCAGCTTAAGTCTGGGACAAGAGACCCAGTACTTC. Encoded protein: CASSLSLGQETQYF.